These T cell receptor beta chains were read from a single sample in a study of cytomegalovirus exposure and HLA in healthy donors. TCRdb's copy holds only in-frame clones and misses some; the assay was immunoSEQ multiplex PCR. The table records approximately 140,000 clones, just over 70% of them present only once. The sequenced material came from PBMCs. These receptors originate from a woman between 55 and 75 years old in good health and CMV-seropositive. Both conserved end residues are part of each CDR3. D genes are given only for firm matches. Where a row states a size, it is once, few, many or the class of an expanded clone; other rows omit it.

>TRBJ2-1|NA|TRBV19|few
CASSLPFAGKDNEQFF
TGTGCCAGTAGCCTTCCCTTTGCAGGGAAAGACAATGAGCAGTTCTTC
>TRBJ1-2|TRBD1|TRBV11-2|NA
CASSPGQGAMWYGYTF
TGTGCCAGCAGCCCGGGACAGGGGGCTATGTGGTATGGCTACACCTTC
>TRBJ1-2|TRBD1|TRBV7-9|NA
CASSSRDRVVGGYTF
TGTGCCAGCAGCTCCCGGGACAGGGTAGTGGGTGGCTACACCTTC
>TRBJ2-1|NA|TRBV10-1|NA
CASSQDYSYNEQFF
TGCGCCAGCTCTCAGGACTACTCCTACAATGAGCAGTTCTTC
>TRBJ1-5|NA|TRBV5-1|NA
CASSSGDSNQPQHF
TGCGCCAGCAGCTCGGGGGACAGCAATCAGCCCCAGCATTTT
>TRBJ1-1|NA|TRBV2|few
CASSEDRVYTEAFF
TGTGCCAGCAGTGAAGACAGGGTGTACACTGAAGCTTTCTTT
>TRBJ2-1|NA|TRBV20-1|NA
CSATSNEQFF
TGCAGTGCAACGAGCAATGAGCAGTTCTTC
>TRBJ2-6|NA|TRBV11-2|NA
CASSRRASSGANVLTF
TGTGCCAGCAGTCGGAGGGCTAGCTCTGGGGCCAACGTCCTGACTTTC
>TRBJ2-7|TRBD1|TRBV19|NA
CASSDRGRVTYEQYF
TGTGCCAGCTCGGACAGGGGGCGCGTAACCTACGAGCAGTACTTC
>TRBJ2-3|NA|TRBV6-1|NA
CASWRTGTDTQYF
TGTGCCAGCTGGAGAACGGGCACAGATACGCAGTATTTT
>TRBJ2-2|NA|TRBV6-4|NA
CASSSQEGGELFF
TGTGCCAGCAGTTCACAGGAAGGCGGGGAGCTGTTTTTT
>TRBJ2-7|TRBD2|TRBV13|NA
CASRSGGSYEQYF
TGTGCCAGCAGGAGCGGGGGATCCTACGAGCAGTACTTC
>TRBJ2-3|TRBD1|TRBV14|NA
CASSQLQPGQGSDTQYF
TGTGCCAGCAGCCAACTCCAACCAGGACAGGGATCAGATACGCAGTATTTT
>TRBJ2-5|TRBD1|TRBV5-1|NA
CASTTQQGPQETQYF
TGCGCCAGCACCACCCAACAGGGGCCTCAAGAGACCCAGTACTTC
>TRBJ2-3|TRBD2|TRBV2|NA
CASSGASGGADTQYF
TGTGCCAGCAGTGGGGCTAGCGGGGGGGCGGATACGCAGTATTTT
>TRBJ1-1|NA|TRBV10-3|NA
CAISESNLRRNTEAFF
TGTGCCATCAGTGAGTCGAATTTACGGAGGAACACTGAAGCTTTCTTT
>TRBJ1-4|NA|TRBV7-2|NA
CASSLGGWPRGSNEKLFF
TGTGCCAGCAGCTTAGGGGGGTGGCCCCGGGGGTCTAATGAAAAACTGTTTTTT
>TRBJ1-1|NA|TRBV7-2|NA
CASSSYRVVNTEAFF
TGTGCCAGCAGCTCTTACAGGGTTGTGAACACTGAAGCTTTCTTT
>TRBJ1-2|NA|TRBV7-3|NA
CASSTNRDNYGYTF
TGTGCCAGCAGCACTAACAGGGATAACTATGGCTACACCTTC
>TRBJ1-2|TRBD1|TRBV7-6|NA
CASSLLTGNTF
TGTGCCAGCAGCTTACTGACAGGGAACACCTTC
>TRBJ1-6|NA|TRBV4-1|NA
CASSRADSSYNSPLHF
TGCGCCAGCAGCCGAGCGGACAGTTCCTATAATTCACCCCTCCACTTT
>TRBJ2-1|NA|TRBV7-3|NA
CASSLVQGTYNEQFF
TGTGCCAGCAGCTTGGTACAGGGAACCTACAATGAGCAGTTCTTC
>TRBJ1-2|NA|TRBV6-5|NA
CASSNAGYGYTF
TGTGCCAGCAGCAACGCAGGGTATGGCTACACCTTC
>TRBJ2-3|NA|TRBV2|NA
CASSPGTQYF
TGTGCCAGCAGCCCGGGGACGCAGTATTTT
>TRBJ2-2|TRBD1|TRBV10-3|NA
CAIRRQGSTGELFF
TGTGCCATCAGGAGACAGGGGAGCACCGGGGAGCTGTTTTTT
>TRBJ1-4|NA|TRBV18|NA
CASSPSREGATNEKLFF
TGTGCCAGCTCTCCGTCCCGGGAAGGCGCAACTAATGAAAAACTGTTTTTT
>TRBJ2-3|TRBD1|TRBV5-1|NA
CASSLGQGFPDTQYF
TGCGCCAGCAGCTTGGGACAGGGGTTCCCAGATACGCAGTATTTT
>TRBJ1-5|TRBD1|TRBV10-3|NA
CAISEAGTGLLGQPQHF
TGTGCCATCAGTGAAGCCGGGACAGGGCTTTTAGGTCAGCCCCAGCATTTT
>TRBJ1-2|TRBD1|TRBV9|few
CASSFSGQGEGYTF
TGTGCCAGCAGCTTCAGCGGACAGGGTGAAGGCTACACCTTC
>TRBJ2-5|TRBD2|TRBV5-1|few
CASSFGTSGGAETQYF
TGCGCCAGCAGCTTCGGGACTAGCGGGGGGGCGGAGACCCAGTACTTC
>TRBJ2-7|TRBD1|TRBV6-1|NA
CASSPRDSSYEQYF
TGTGCCAGCAGTCCCCGGGACAGCTCCTACGAGCAGTACTTC
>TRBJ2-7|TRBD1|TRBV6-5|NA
CATGTGAYEQYF
TGTGCCACCGGGACAGGGGCCTACGAGCAGTACTTC
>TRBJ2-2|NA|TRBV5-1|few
CASSTRGTGELFF
TGCGCCAGCAGCACCAGGGGCACCGGGGAGCTGTTTTTT
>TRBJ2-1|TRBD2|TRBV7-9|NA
CASSFTSGNEQFF
TGTGCCAGCAGCTTCACTAGCGGTAATGAGCAGTTCTTC
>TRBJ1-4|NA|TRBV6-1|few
CASSGWGGDSNEKLFF
TGTGCCAGCAGTGGGTGGGGGGGGGACTCTAATGAAAAACTGTTTTTT
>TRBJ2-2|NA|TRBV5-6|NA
CASSPPPGRELFF
TGTGCCAGCAGCCCCCCCCCAGGCCGGGAGCTGTTTTTT
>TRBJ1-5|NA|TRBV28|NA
CASSLGGGNSNQPQHF
TGTGCCAGCAGCTTGGGGGGTGGGAATAGCAATCAGCCCCAGCATTTT
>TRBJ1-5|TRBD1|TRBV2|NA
CASSARTGASNQPQHF
TGTGCCAGCAGTGCTAGGACAGGGGCTAGCAATCAGCCCCAGCATTTT
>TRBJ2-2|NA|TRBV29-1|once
CSVVGLRNTGELFF
TGCAGCGTTGTTGGACTTCGAAACACCGGGGAGCTGTTTTTT
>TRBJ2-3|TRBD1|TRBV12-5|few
CASGGGQGVADTQYF
TGTGCTAGTGGGGGGGGACAGGGTGTAGCAGATACGCAGTATTTT
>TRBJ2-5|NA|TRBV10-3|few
CAISELSQETQYF
TGTGCCATCAGTGAGCTCAGCCAAGAGACCCAGTACTTC
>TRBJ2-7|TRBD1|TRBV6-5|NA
CASWRTGTGGEQYF
TGTGCCAGCTGGCGAACGGGGACAGGGGGCGAGCAGTACTTC
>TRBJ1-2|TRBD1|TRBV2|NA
CASRLQGADYGYTF
TGTGCCAGCAGGCTTCAGGGGGCAGACTATGGCTACACCTTC
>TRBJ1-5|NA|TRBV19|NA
CASSIDNPGDQPQHF
TGTGCCAGTAGTATAGACAATCCAGGCGATCAGCCCCAGCATTTT
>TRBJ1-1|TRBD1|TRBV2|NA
CASSARTGATEAFF
TGTGCCAGCAGTGCAAGGACAGGGGCAACTGAAGCTTTCTTT
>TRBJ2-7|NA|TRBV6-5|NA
CASSLLSEQYF
TGTGCCAGCAGTCTCCTCAGCGAGCAGTACTTC
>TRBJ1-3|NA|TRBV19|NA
CASSTTGISGNTIYF
TGTGCCAGTAGTACAACAGGAATATCTGGAAACACCATATATTTT
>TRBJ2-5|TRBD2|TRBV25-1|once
CASSRGEGQETQYF
TGTGCCAGCAGTAGAGGGGAGGGTCAAGAGACCCAGTACTTC
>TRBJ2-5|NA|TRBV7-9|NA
CASSFVSQETQYF
TGTGCCAGCAGCTTTGTGAGTCAAGAGACCCAGTACTTC
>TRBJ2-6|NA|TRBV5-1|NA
CASSLGQSSGANVLTF
TGCGCCAGCAGCTTGGGACAAAGCTCTGGGGCCAACGTCCTGACTTTC
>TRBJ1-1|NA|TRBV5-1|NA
CASSFSTGMNTEAFF
TGCGCCAGCAGCTTCAGCACAGGGATGAACACTGAAGCTTTCTTT
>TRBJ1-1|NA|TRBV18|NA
CASSDGRNTEAFF
TGTGCCAGCTCAGACGGGAGGAACACTGAAGCTTTCTTT
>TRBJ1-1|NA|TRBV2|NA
CASGEDSEAFF
TGTGCCAGCGGCGAGGATTCTGAAGCTTTCTTT
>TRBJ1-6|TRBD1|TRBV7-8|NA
CASSFRTGGNSPLHF
TGTGCCAGCAGTTTTAGGACAGGGGGAAATTCACCCCTCCACTTT
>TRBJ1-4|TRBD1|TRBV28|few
CASSLSGQSEKLFF
TGTGCCAGCAGTTTGTCGGGACAGTCTGAAAAACTGTTTTTT
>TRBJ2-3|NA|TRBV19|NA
CASSPVRATTDTQYF
TGTGCCAGTAGTCCCGTGAGGGCTACCACAGATACGCAGTATTTT
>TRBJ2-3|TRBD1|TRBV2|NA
CASSLQGSSTDTQYF
TGTGCCAGCAGTTTACAGGGGTCTAGCACAGATACGCAGTATTTT